This is a list of T cell receptor beta chains from one sample in a study of T cell repertoires in cytomegalovirus infection. TCRdb passed the reads through MiXCR, listing each CDR3 protein once. The data hold approximately 730,000 distinct CDR3 sequences, with 25% to 35% observed a single time. Antigens of these TCRs are unknown. The sample in question was cultured CD8+ T cells from PBMCs, obtained from culture after CMV antigen stimulation. Receptor source: a human donor in good health (CMV status not recorded). Some clones in this sample may be carry-over from other donors' samples. Both conserved end residues are part of each CDR3.

V gene,J gene,CDR3 protein
TRBV27,TRBJ2-7,CASSFRSPGVYEQYF
TRBV7-6,TRBJ1-2,CASSLGNAVYYGYTF
TRBV6-1,TRBJ2-7,CASSLPRLAGPSYEQYF
TRBV12-5,TRBJ2-3,CASGLVGDTQYF
TRBV27,TRBJ1-4,CASSPSKQRVNEKLFF
TRBV28,TRBJ1-4,CASSEPTFQGTPEKLFF
TRBV6-5,TRBJ1-2,CASSSDRVANYGYTF
TRBV6-6,TRBJ2-3,CASSNDMQSSTDTQYF
TRBV5-4,TRBJ2-3,CASSLAGGGHTDTQYF
TRBV7-7,TRBJ1-2,CASSPLDRSSGGYTF
TRBV19,TRBJ1-5,CASSPAGFWQPQHF
TRBV27,TRBJ1-1,CASSLSSTGPIRLGNTEAFF
TRBV27,TRBJ2-5,CASSLLPSETSQYF
TRBV7-8,TRBJ2-3,CASSLFPESTDTQYF
TRBV5-5,TRBJ2-2,CASSLARTGAGGELFF
TRBV20-1,TRBJ1-2,CSAWGAGYTF
TRBV4-1,TRBJ2-3,CASSPTSGWASTDTQYF
TRBV12-3/TRBV12-4,TRBJ2-1,CASSSGTTSGNEQFF